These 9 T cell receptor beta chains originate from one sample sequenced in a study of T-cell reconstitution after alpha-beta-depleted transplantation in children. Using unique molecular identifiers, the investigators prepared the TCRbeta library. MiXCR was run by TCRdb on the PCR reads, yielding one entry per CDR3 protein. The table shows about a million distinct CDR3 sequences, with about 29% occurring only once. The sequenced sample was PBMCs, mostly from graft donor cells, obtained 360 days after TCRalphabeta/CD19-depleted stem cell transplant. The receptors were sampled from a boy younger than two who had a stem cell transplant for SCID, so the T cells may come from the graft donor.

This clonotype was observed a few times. The CDR3 is CASSFGPPSGGAYNEQFF. CDR3 DNA sequence: TGTGCCAGCAGCTTCGGACCCCCTAGCGGGGGGGCCTACAATGAGCAGTTCTTC. The chain carries TRBV13 and TRBJ2-1; TRBD2 agrees at 12 bases. The germline gives CDR1 PRHDT, CDR2 FYEKMQ (reference sequence). With 3 bases clipped from V and 2 bases from J, the junction kept 8 bases outside the gene matches. The CDR3 has 18 amino acids.

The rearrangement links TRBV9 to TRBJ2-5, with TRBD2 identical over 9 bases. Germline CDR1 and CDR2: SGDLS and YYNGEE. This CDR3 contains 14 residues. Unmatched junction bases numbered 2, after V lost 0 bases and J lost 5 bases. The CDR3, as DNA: TGTGCCAGCAGCGTAGGCGGGGGGGCGGAGACCCAGTACTTC. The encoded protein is CASSVGGGAETQYF.

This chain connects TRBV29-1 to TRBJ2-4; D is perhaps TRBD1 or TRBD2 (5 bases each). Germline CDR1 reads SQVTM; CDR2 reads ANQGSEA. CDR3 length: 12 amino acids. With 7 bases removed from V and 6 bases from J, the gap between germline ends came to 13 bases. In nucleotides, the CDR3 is TGCAGCGGTTACCTTGGGGGAAACATTCAGTACTTC. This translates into CSGYLGGNIQYF.

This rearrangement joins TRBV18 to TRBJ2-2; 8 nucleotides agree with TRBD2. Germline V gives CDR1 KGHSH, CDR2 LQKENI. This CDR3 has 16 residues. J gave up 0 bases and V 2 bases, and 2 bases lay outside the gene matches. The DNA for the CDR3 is TGTGCCAGCTCACCAGTGGGACTAGCGAACACCGGGGAGCTGTTTTTT. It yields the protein CASSPVGLANTGELFF. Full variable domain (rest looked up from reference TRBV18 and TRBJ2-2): NAGVMQNPRHLVRRRGQEARLRCSPMKGHSHVYWYRQLPEEGLKFMVYLQKENIIDESGMPKERFSAEFPKEGPSILRIQQVVRGDSAAYFCASSPVGLANTGELFFGEGSRLTVL.

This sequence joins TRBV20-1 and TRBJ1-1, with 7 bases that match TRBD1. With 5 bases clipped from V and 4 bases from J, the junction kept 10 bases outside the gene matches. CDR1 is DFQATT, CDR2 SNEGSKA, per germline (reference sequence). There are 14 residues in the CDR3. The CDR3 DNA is TGCAGTGCTGGAAAGACAGGGTTGTCCACTGAAGCTTTCTTT. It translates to CSAGKTGLSTEAFF.

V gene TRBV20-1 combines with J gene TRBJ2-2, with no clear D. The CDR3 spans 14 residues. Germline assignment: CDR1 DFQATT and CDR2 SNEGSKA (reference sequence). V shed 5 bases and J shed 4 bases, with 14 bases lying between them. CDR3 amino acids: CSALRTPPTGELFF. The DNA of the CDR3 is TGCAGTGCTCTGCGGACGCCCCCCACCGGGGAGCTGTTTTTT.

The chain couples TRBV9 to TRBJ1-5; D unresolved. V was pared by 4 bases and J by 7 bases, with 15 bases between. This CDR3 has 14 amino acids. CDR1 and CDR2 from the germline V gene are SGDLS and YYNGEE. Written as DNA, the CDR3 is TGTGCCAGCAGCCTAGGGCCCGAAAGCCAGCCCCAGCATTTT. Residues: CASSLGPESQPQHF.

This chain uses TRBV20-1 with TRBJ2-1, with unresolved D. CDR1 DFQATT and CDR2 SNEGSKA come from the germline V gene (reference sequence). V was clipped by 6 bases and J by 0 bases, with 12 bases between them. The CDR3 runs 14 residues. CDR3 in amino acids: CSASNWSSYNEQFF. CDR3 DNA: TGCAGTGCCAGCAACTGGAGCTCCTACAATGAGCAGTTCTTC.

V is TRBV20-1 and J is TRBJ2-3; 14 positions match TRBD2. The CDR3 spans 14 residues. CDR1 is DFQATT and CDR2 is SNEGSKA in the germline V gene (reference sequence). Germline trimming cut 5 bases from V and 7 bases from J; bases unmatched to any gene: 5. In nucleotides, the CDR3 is TGCAGTGCTCGGACTAGCGGGGGGCTTTATACGCAGTATTTT. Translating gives CSARTSGGLYTQYF.